A selection of T cell receptor beta chains follows, all from one sample in a study of blood T cell repertoires in COVID-19. The method was immunoSEQ multiplex PCR; TCRdb's version includes in-frame clones alone and lacks a portion of them. This sample has approximately 200,000 clones, with approximately 81% found just once. The material sequenced was PBMCs or T cells enriched from blood (not recorded which). The origin of the receptors is a man between 40 and 49 years old who had recovered from COVID-19. Each CDR3 is given with its conserved first and last residue. A D gene is named only where the DNA matches it firmly. A clone size is listed for some rows: how often the clone was seen (once, few, many), or a class if it is expanded.

j_call,d_call,clone_size,v_call,cdr3_nt,cdr3_aa
TRBJ2-7,TRBD2,.,TRBV16,TGTGCCAGCAGCCATCCCGGACTAGCGGGAGGGCCCGGCTCCTACGAGCAGTACTTC,CASSHPGLAGGPGSYEQYF
TRBJ2-3,TRBD2,.,TRBV4-2,TGTGCCAGCAGCCCGAACTATCTAGCGGGAGCCTACACAGATACGCAGTATTTT,CASSPNYLAGAYTDTQYF
TRBJ2-7,TRBD2,once,TRBV27,TGTGCCAGCAGTTTACGCGGGACTAGCGGGACCTCCTACGAGCAGTACTTC,CASSLRGTSGTSYEQYF
TRBJ2-1,.,.,TRBV11-3,TGTGCCAGCAGCTTATCGGACTGGACCTACAATGAGCAGTTCTTC,CASSLSDWTYNEQFF
TRBJ2-7,TRBD1,.,TRBV7-9,TGTGCCAGCAGCTCTGACCGGGACAGCTACGAGCAGTACTTC,CASSSDRDSYEQYF
TRBJ1-5,.,.,TRBV6-6,TGTGCCAGCAGTACCAGTCAGCCCCAGCATTTT,CASSTSQPQHF
TRBJ1-1,.,.,TRBV27,TGTGCCAGCAGTTCGAACCCAGGACAGACCATGAACACTGAAGCTTTCTTT,CASSSNPGQTMNTEAFF
TRBJ1-5,TRBD1,.,TRBV19,TGTGCCAGTAGTCCCCGGACAGGTCCAAATAGCAATCAGCCCCAGCATTTT,CASSPRTGPNSNQPQHF
TRBJ2-7,TRBD2,.,TRBV4-3,TGCGCCAGCAGCCAAGATGGACTAGCCGACGAGCAGTACTTC,CASSQDGLADEQYF
TRBJ2-2,.,.,TRBV5-4,TGTGCCAGCAGCTTGCTGGAGGGAGTGGGCACCGGGGAGCTGTTTTTT,CASSLLEGVGTGELFF
TRBJ2-5,.,.,TRBV19,TGTGCCAGTAGTATGGGGGGAGGCCAAGAGACCCAGTACTTC,CASSMGGGQETQYF
TRBJ2-7,.,.,TRBV9,TGTGCCAGCAGCCCCCGTTGGGGCACAACCTACGAGCAGTACTTC,CASSPRWGTTYEQYF
TRBJ1-5,.,.,TRBV6-6,TGTGCCAGCATCCAGCGGGAAGGTCAGCCCCAGCATTTT,CASIQREGQPQHF